This T cell receptor beta chain was recorded in a study of Graves' ophthalmopathy and Graves' hyperthyroidism. This CDR3 contains 15 residues. Germline V gene sequence: CDR1 SGHRS, CDR2 YFSETQ. V lost 0 bases to trimming and J lost 0 bases, with 6 bases between them. In regard to this clonotype: The antigen is not known.

The evidence that diagnosis relied on was clinical symptoms, serum thyroxine, TRAb, thyroid ultrasound and orbital computed tomography. Amplification of TCR beta CDR3 regions used RNA transcripts. The workflow started with a first-round RT-PCR run with HTBI primers and then moved on to a second-round multiplex PCR. TCRdb re-called the multiplex PCR reads through MiXCR, storing one row per CDR3 protein. The sample holds hundreds of thousands of distinct CDR3 sequences, 20% to 25% seen once. General observations from the study: Blood also carried most expanded thyroid clonotypes exceeding 0.001 frequency. With a specificity of around 76% and a sensitivity of about 70%, the model predicted ophthalmopathy progression.

Material: peripheral blood. The receptor's source is a woman under 30 with stable Graves' hyperthyroidism. Some clones in this sample may be carry-over from other donors' samples. This chain uses TRBV5-1 with TRBJ2-2; the D is unclear. As DNA, the CDR3 is TGCGCCAGCAGCTTGGAGGAGACGAACACCGGGGAGCTGTTTTTT. This translates into CASSLEETNTGELFF.